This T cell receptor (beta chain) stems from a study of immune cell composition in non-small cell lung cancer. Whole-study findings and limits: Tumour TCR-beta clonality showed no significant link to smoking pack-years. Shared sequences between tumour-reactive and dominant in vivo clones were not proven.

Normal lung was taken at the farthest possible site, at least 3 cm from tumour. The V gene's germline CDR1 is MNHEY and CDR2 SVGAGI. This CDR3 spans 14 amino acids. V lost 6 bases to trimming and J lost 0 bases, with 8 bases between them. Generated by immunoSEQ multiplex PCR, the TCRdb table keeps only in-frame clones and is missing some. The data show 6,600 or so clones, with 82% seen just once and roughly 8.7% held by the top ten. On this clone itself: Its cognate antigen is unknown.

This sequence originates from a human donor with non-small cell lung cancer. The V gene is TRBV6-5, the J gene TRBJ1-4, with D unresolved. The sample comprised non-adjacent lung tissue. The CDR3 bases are TGTGCCAGCAGCCGGAGGGCAACTAATGAAAAACTGTTTTTT. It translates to CASSRRATNEKLFF.